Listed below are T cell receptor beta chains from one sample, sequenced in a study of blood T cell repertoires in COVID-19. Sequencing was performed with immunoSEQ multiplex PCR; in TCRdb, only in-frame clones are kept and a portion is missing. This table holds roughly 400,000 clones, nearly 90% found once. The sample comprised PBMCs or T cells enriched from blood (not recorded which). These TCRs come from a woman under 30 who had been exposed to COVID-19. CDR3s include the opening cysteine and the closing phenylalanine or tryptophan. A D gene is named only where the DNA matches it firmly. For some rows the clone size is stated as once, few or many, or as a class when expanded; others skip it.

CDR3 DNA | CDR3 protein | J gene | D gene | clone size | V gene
TGTGCCAGTAGTATGTCAGGGGGCTCCTACAATGAGCAGTTCTTC | CASSMSGGSYNEQFF | TRBJ2-1 | TRBD1 | many | TRBV19
TGTGCCAGCAGTCCAGGACAGGGTTACACCATATATTTT | CASSPGQGYTIYF | TRBJ1-3 | TRBD1 | . | TRBV12-3/TRBV12-4
TGTGCCAGCAGTTACTCCCCAAGGGGACTAAGAGGTACTGAAGCTTTCTTT | CASSYSPRGLRGTEAFF | TRBJ1-1 | . | once | TRBV6-2/TRBV6-3
TGCGCCAGCAGCCAAGAGAGGGGACAGTCCTACGAGCAGTACTTC | CASSQERGQSYEQYF | TRBJ2-7 | TRBD1 | . | TRBV4-3
TGTGCCAGCAGTGGGGCGGCAAGCGGGACCCAGTACTTC | CASSGAASGTQYF | TRBJ2-5 | . | . | TRBV2
TGTGCTAGTGGTTCACGGACAGATGAGCAGTTCTTC | CASGSRTDEQFF | TRBJ2-1 | . | . | TRBV12-5
TGTGCCAGCAGCTTGGGGTGGGGGGTGTCAGATACGCAGTATTTT | CASSLGWGVSDTQYF | TRBJ2-3 | . | . | TRBV5-5
TGCGCCAGCAGCCCCTCTAGTCTCGGTGAGCAGTTCTTC | CASSPSSLGEQFF | TRBJ2-1 | . | . | TRBV5-1
TGTGCCAGCAGCTTTTTAGCGGGAGCCTACAATGAGCAGTTCTTC | CASSFLAGAYNEQFF | TRBJ2-1 | TRBD2 | . | TRBV5-4
TGTGCCACCAGTGATACGACAGACAGCACAGATACGCAGTATTTT | CATSDTTDSTDTQYF | TRBJ2-3 | . | once | TRBV24-1
TGTGCAGCCTGGGGCAGGGGCTTGAACACTGAAGCTTTCTTT | CAAWGRGLNTEAFF | TRBJ1-1 | . | few | TRBV19
TGTGCCATCAGTGGCAGGGGCTATGGCTACACCTTC | CAISGRGYGYTF | TRBJ1-2 | . | . | TRBV10-3
TGTGCCAGCAGCTTCAGGGATAGAAGCAATCAGCCCCAGCATTTT | CASSFRDRSNQPQHF | TRBJ1-5 | . | few | TRBV5-6
TGTGCCAGCAGTTTATCCGGGGGGGCCTATAATTCACCCCTCCACTTT | CASSLSGGAYNSPLHF | TRBJ1-6 | . | . | TRBV28
TGTGCCAGCAGTCGACAGGGGTTCATGAACACTGAAGCTTTCTTT | CASSRQGFMNTEAFF | TRBJ1-1 | TRBD1 | . | TRBV2
TGTGCCAGTAGTATAGCAACAGGGGCGAACACTGAAGCTTTCTTT | CASSIATGANTEAFF | TRBJ1-1 | TRBD1 | . | TRBV19
TGTGCCAGCAGTCCGCCCCAGGGCGCGGGGGAAAAACTGTTTTTT | CASSPPQGAGEKLFF | TRBJ1-4 | . | . | TRBV27
TGTGCCAGCAGTTTCGGGGGGCATGGCGGAGCTTTCTTT | CASSFGGHGGAFF | TRBJ1-1 | . | . | TRBV28
TGTGCCAGCAGTACTAGCGGGGGGAATTTTGAGCAGTTCTTC | CASSTSGGNFEQFF | TRBJ2-1 | TRBD2 | . | TRBV2
TGTGCCAGCAGCGTAGCTACTGGGGGACAGGGCAACGAGCAGTACTTC | CASSVATGGQGNEQYF | TRBJ2-7 | TRBD1 | . | TRBV9
TGCGCCAGCAGCGGGACTAGCGGGAGTAGGGCCGGGGAGCTGTTTTTT | CASSGTSGSRAGELFF | TRBJ2-2 | TRBD2 | . | TRBV5-1
TGTGCCAGCAGTCCAGGGGGGACCTACTACGAGCAGTACTTC | CASSPGGTYYEQYF | TRBJ2-7 | . | . | TRBV6-6
TGTGCCAGCAGCAAAACTAGCGGGGGGGACTCCTACGAGCAGTACTTC | CASSKTSGGDSYEQYF | TRBJ2-7 | TRBD2 | . | TRBV6-2/TRBV6-3
TGTGCCAGCAGCCCCCCAGACAGGGGCTCCTACGAGCAGTACTTC | CASSPPDRGSYEQYF | TRBJ2-7 | TRBD1 | . | TRBV28
TGCGCCAGCAGCCAAGTCTCAGGGATTCCGAACACTGAAGCTTTCTTT | CASSQVSGIPNTEAFF | TRBJ1-1 | . | . | TRBV4-1
TGTGCCAGCCATGAAGGTTCGGCGGGCCCCGGGGAGCTGTTTTTT | CASHEGSAGPGELFF | TRBJ2-2 | . | . | TRBV7-9
TGCGCCAGCAGCCAGACACAGGGCAATCAGCCCCAGCATTTT | CASSQTQGNQPQHF | TRBJ1-5 | . | . | TRBV4-1
TGTGCCAGCAGCTTAGGGGCAGCCTTGACGAACACTGAAGCTTTCTTT | CASSLGAALTNTEAFF | TRBJ1-1 | . | . | TRBV7-6
TGTGCCAGTAAACTAGCGGGAGAAGATACGCAGTATTTT | CASKLAGEDTQYF | TRBJ2-3 | TRBD2 | . | TRBV19
TGTGCCAGCAGTTTATGGACAGGGGGCAGCGAGACCCAGTACTTC | CASSLWTGGSETQYF | TRBJ2-5 | TRBD1 | . | TRBV28
TGTGCCAGCAGCCAATCCCGGACAGGCGGCTACACCTTC | CASSQSRTGGYTF | TRBJ1-2 | TRBD1 | . | TRBV14
TGTGCCAGCAGTTACCCTACTAGCGGGAGGGCCACTGAGCAGTTCTTC | CASSYPTSGRATEQFF | TRBJ2-1 | TRBD2 | once | TRBV6-5
TGTGCCAGCAGTTACTCCCCTAAAGGACAACCATATGGCTACACCTTC | CASSYSPKGQPYGYTF | TRBJ1-2 | . | . | TRBV6-5
TGTGCCAGCAGCTTTGGGGACAGAGCGAATCAGCCCCAGCATTTT | CASSFGDRANQPQHF | TRBJ1-5 | TRBD1 | . | TRBV5-4
TGTGCCAGCAGCGTTCCCGGGACAAGCAATCAGCCCCAGCATTTT | CASSVPGTSNQPQHF | TRBJ1-5 | . | . | TRBV28
TGCAGCGTGCCCGGAATAGCGGGAGAGTACAATGAGCAGTTCTTC | CSVPGIAGEYNEQFF | TRBJ2-1 | TRBD2 | once | TRBV29-1
TGTGCCATCAGCAAGGACAGTAGCAATCAGCCCCAGCATTTT | CAISKDSSNQPQHF | TRBJ1-5 | . | . | TRBV10-3
TGTGCCAGCTCACCGCAGGGGCCCTACGAGCAGTACTTC | CASSPQGPYEQYF | TRBJ2-7 | . | . | TRBV18
TGTGCCAGCAGACCAGGACGGGGAACCGGAACTCCTAATGAAAAACTGTTTTTT | CASRPGRGTGTPNEKLFF | TRBJ1-4 | . | . | TRBV4-2
TGTGCCAGCAGCTTAGGCCCGAAGGGGAGGACAGATACGCAGTATTTT | CASSLGPKGRTDTQYF | TRBJ2-3 | . | . | TRBV11-2
TGTGCCAGCAGTTACTCGATTCAGGGTCTAAAAACCGGGGAGCTGTTTTTT | CASSYSIQGLKTGELFF | TRBJ2-2 | . | . | TRBV6-2/TRBV6-3